One sample yielded the 8 T cell receptor beta chains listed below, sequenced in a study of cytomegalovirus exposure and HLA in healthy donors. Here immunoSEQ multiplex PCR was the method, and the copy in TCRdb shows in-frame clones only, minus some. The sample includes about 280,000 clones, 65% to 90% of them seen just once. The sequenced sample was PBMCs. The receptor source for this set is a woman between 18 and 29 years old in good health and CMV-seronegative.

The chain links TRBV6-5 to TRBJ1-1; TRBD1 aligns across 10 bases. Germline V gives CDR1 MNHEY, CDR2 SVGAGI. The CDR3 is 14 residues long. V was pared by 4 bases and J by 11 bases, with 10 bases of the junction left unmatched. The DNA for the CDR3 is TGTGCCAGCAGTTCCCCTGGACAGGGGGGCCAGGCTTTCTTT. Its protein product is CASSSPGQGGQAFF.

This sequence joins TRBV5-1 and TRBJ1-4; possibly TRBD1 for D (5 bases). CDR3 length: 15 residues. Germline V gene sequence: CDR1 SGHRS, CDR2 YFSETQ. V was shortened by 3 bases and J by 7 bases, with 16 bases between the two germline ends. CDR3 in amino acids: CASSSLASDSEKLFF. CDR3 nucleotides: TGCGCCAGCAGCTCCCTGGCAAGCGACAGTGAAAAACTGTTTTTT.

This chain uses TRBV7-8 with TRBJ2-4; maybe TRBD2 (5 bases). The germline CDR1 and CDR2 sequences are SGHVS and FQNEAQ. CDR3 length: 16 amino acids. Trimming pared 1 base from V and 0 bases from J, leaving 10 bases between. CDR3 coding DNA: TGTGCCAGCAGCTTAGAGAGGGATCTAGCCAAAAACATTCAGTACTTC. Translated, it gives CASSLERDLAKNIQYF.

V is TRBV5-1 and J is TRBJ2-1; 16 positions agree with TRBD2. Trimming removed 3 bases from V and 7 bases from J; junction bases left unmatched: 13. The CDR3 is 19 amino acids. The germline V gene encodes CDR1 SGHRS and CDR2 YFSETQ. The CDR3 is CASSYAGTSGGAGGNEQFF. The CDR3 DNA follows: TGCGCCAGCAGCTACGCCGGGACTAGCGGGGGGGCAGGTGGGAATGAGCAGTTCTTC.

This clone occurred a few times. V gene TRBV11-3 combines with J gene TRBJ2-7; D is perhaps TRBD2 (5 bases). Germline V gene sequence: CDR1 SGHNT, CDR2 YENEEA. The V end lost 1 base, the J end lost 5 bases, and 9 bases lay between the germline ends. The CDR3 covers 13 residues. The CDR3 region is CASSLGGQNEQYF. For the CDR3, the DNA is TGTGCCAGCAGCTTAGGAGGGCAGAACGAGCAGTACTTC.

This chain links TRBV6-5 with TRBJ2-7; TRBD2 is a possible D gene (5 bases). V shed 6 bases and J shed 3 bases, with 12 bases lying between them. Per the germline V gene, CDR1 is MNHEY and CDR2 is SVGAGI. There are 13 residues in the CDR3. The DNA for the CDR3 is TGTGCCAGCAGCGCAGGAGGAGTCTACGAGCAGTACTTC. This gives the protein CASSAGGVYEQYF.

This clone was recorded a few times. This chain joins TRBV10-1 and TRBJ1-1; D may be TRBD1 (5 bases). CDR1 and CDR2 from the germline V gene are WNHNN and SYGVQD (reference sequence). The CDR3 contains 13 residues. Trimming removed 7 bases at V and 5 bases at J, with 14 bases between. The CDR3 nucleotides are TGCGCCAGCACCAATAGGGGAGGGACTGAAGCTTTCTTT. It specifies CASTNRGGTEAFF.

V usage is TRBV4-1 and J usage is TRBJ2-3; no clear D. The ends were cut back, 1 base at V and 1 base at J, with 12 bases in the middle. Germline CDR1 reads MGHRA; CDR2 reads YSYEKL. There are 16 residues in the CDR3. CDR3 sequence (DNA): TGCGCCAGCAGCCAAGGTCCCCTAGGCGGCACAGATACGCAGTATTTT. It is translated as CASSQGPLGGTDTQYF.